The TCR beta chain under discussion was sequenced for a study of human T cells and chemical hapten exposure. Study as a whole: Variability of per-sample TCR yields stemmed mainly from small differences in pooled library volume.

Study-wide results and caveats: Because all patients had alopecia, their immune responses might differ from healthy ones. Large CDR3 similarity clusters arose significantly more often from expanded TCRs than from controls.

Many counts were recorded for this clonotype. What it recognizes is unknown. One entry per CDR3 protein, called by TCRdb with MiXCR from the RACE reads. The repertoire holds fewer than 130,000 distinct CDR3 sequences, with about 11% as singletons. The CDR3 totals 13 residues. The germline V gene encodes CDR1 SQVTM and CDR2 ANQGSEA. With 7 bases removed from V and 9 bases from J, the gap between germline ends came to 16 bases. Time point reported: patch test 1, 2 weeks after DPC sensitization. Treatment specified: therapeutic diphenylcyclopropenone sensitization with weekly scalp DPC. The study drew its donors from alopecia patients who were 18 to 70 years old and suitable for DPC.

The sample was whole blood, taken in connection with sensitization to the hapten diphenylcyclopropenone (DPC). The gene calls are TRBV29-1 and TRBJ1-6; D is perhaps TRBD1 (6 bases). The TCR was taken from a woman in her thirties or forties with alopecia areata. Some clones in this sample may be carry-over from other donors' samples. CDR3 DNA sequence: TGCAGCGCACAGACAGGCCCGACTTCACCCCTCCACTTT. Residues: CSAQTGPTSPLHF.